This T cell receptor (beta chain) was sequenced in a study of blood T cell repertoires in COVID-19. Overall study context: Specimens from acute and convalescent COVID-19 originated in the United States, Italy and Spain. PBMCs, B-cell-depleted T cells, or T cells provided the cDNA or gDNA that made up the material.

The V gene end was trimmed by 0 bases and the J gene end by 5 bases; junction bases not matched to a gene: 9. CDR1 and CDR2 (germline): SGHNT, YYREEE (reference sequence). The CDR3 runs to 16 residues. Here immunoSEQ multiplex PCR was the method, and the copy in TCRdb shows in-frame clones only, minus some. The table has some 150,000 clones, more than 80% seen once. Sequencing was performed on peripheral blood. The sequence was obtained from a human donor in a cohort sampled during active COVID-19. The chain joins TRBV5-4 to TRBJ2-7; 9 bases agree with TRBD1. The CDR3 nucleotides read TGTGCCAGCAGCTTGGGAGGACAGGGGAGTCTCGACGAGCAGTACTTC. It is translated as CASSLGGQGSLDEQYF.